This passage covers 16 T cell receptor beta chains from one sample sequenced in a study of CD4 T cells in relation to SARS-CoV-2 and coronaviruses. Sequenced by immunoSEQ multiplex PCR; TCRdb stores in-frame clones only, minus some. Here the sample spans 65,000 or so clones, about nine tenths being singletons. Before the COVID-19 pandemic, during about 2011-2019, CD4+ T cells were taken from unexposed donors. The material sequenced was memory CD4+ T cells from PBMCs. The receptors shown here come from a human donor in good health.

This clone is a singleton in its sample. The CDR3 nucleotides read TGTGCCAGCAGCAATAGCGGAAGCTCCTACAATGAGCAGTTCTTC. Translation: CASSNSGSSYNEQFF. The V and J genes are TRBV7-3 and TRBJ2-1; D perhaps matches TRBD2 (6 bases). The CDR3 has 15 amino acids. Germline CDR1 is SGHTA and CDR2 is FQGTGA. V was cut by 5 bases and J by 0 bases, with 11 bases left in between.

CDR3 loop: CASSPPGLAREPDTQYF. The CDR3 nucleotides read TGTGCCAGCTCACCACCCGGACTAGCCCGAGAGCCAGATACGCAGTATTTT. This chain joins TRBV18 and TRBJ2-3, with 8 bases fitting TRBD2. CDR1 and CDR2 (germline): KGHSH, LQKENI. After removal of 0 bases from V and 4 bases from J, the junction contained 9 bases not matched to a gene. The CDR3 has 17 amino acids.

The V and J genes are TRBV19 and TRBJ2-2, with D tentatively TRBD1 (6 bases). The V end lost 6 bases, the J end lost 3 bases, and 8 bases lay between the germline ends. Germline CDR1 and CDR2: LNHDA and SQIVND (reference sequence). The CDR3 runs 13 residues. The CDR3 sequence: CASRQGYTGELFF. The DNA for the CDR3 is TGTGCCAGTAGACAGGGTTACACCGGGGAGCTGTTTTTT.

The J gene is TRBJ1-2, the V gene TRBV7-2; D remains ambiguous. V lost 1 base to trimming and J lost 3 bases, with 12 bases between them. The CDR3 loop spans 15 amino acids. Germline V gene data show CDR1 as SGHTA and CDR2 as FQGNSA. The CDR3 DNA is TGTGCCAGCAGCTTAGTAAGGGATGGCGACTATGGCTACACCTTC. Its translation: CASSLVRDGDYGYTF.

V and J are TRBV19 and TRBJ2-2, with D hard to call. The ends were cut back, 6 bases at V and 2 bases at J, with 7 bases in the middle. The germline CDR1 and CDR2 sequences are LNHDA and SQIVND (reference sequence). This CDR3 spans 13 amino acids. The DNA of the CDR3 is TGTGCCAGTAGAGACACCAACACCGGGGAGCTGTTTTTT. Translating it yields CASRDTNTGELFF.

The DNA of the CDR3 is TGTGCCAGCAGGGGAAACACAGATACGCAGTATTTT. Its protein is CASRGNTDTQYF. The gene calls are TRBV27 and TRBJ2-3; D remains ambiguous. The CDR3 length is 12 residues. In germline, CDR1 is MNHEY, CDR2 SMNVEV (reference sequence). V lost 6 bases, J lost 2 bases, and 6 bases lay in between.

The V call is TRBV28, the J call TRBJ1-1, with D tentatively TRBD1 (6 bases). CDR3 length: 12 residues. V lost 2 bases and J 11 bases, leaving 12 bases between the germline ends. Germline V lookup: CDR1 MDHEN, CDR2 SYDVKM. The CDR3 sequence: CASSLGGHDAFF. The CDR3 coding sequence is TGTGCCAGCAGTTTAGGGGGACACGACGCTTTCTTT.

The gene calls are TRBV3-1 (or the pseudogene TRBV3-2) and TRBJ2-1, with TRBD2 matching 13 bases. Per the germline V gene, CDR1 is LGHDT and CDR2 is YNNKEL (reference sequence). V was clipped by 4 bases and J by 7 bases; unmatched bases: 10. The CDR3 length is 17 residues. The CDR3 loop is CASSRIRTSGGGNEQFF. The CDR3 nucleotides read TGTGCCAGCAGCCGAATCCGGACTAGCGGGGGCGGGAATGAGCAGTTCTTC.

The CDR3 nucleotides are TGTGCCTGGAGTTCGGGAGGGGACAGCAGGATGAACACTGAAGCTTTCTTT. Amino acid sequence: CAWSSGGDSRMNTEAFF. The gene calls are TRBV30 and TRBJ1-1; 7 positions match TRBD1. The V segment lost 2 bases and the J segment 0 bases; nucleotides outside the gene matches: 12. The V gene's germline CDR1 is GTSNPN and CDR2 SVGIG (reference sequence). The CDR3 is 17 residues long.

V gene TRBV28 combines with J gene TRBJ1-2; D is perhaps TRBD1 (5 bases). The CDR3 length is 12 residues. Germline V lookup: CDR1 MDHEN, CDR2 SYDVKM. Deletions cut 6 bases from V and 7 bases from J, with 12 bases between. The CDR3 DNA follows: TGTGCCAGCAGCCGAGGGGTAGTTGGCTACACCTTC. Amino acid sequence: CASSRGVVGYTF.

The chain has TRBV20-1 and TRBJ2-7, with D possibly matching TRBD2 (6 bases). Trimming cost V 6 bases and J 2 bases, with 14 bases left between them. Germline V CDR1 and CDR2: DFQATT, SNEGSKA (reference sequence). CDR3 size: 13 residues. The CDR3 bases are TGCAGTGCGAGTAGAGGGAGGACCTACGAGCAGTACTTC. As protein: CSASRGRTYEQYF.

The chain employs TRBV19 and TRBJ2-1; 7 bases align to TRBD2. CDR1 LNHDA and CDR2 SQIVND come from the germline V gene (reference sequence). J gave up 5 bases and V 3 bases, and 4 bases lay outside the gene matches. The CDR3 is 14 amino acids. Written as DNA, the CDR3 is TGTGCCAGTAGTATGCTAGCGGCAGACAATGAGCAGTTCTTC. Its protein is CASSMLAADNEQFF.

This chain joins TRBV21-1 and TRBJ1-6. TRBV21-1 is listed as a pseudogene. This CDR3 contains 19 residues. The CDR3 loop is CASSSRTGGGSSYNSPLHF. Here the CDR3 DNA reads TGTGCCAGCAGCAGCCGGACTGGGGGGGGGAGCTCCTATAATTCACCCCTCCACTTT.

The chain joins TRBV7-6 to TRBJ2-7; 9 nucleotides line up with TRBD1. The germline V gene encodes CDR1 SGHVS and CDR2 FNYEAQ. The trim removed 5 bases at V and 5 bases at J, leaving 10 bases unmatched. The CDR3 loop spans 15 amino acids. CDR3 region: CASSLSGTGRNEQYF. In DNA form, the CDR3 reads TGTGCCAGCAGCCTATCCGGGACAGGGCGCAACGAGCAGTACTTC.

As for this clone: A read error may account for a junction end that differs from germline. The chain combines TRBV7-3 with TRBJ2-7, with 10 nucleotides matching TRBD2. Germline loops: CDR1 SGHTA, CDR2 FQGTGA. This CDR3 is built from 14 residues. CDR3 loop: CASSLSGGAYEQYF. The CDR3 region has the DNA TGTGCCAGCAGTTTAAGCGGGGGGGCCTACGAGCAGTACTTC.

The gene calls are TRBV12-5 and TRBJ1-1, with D possibly matching TRBD1 (5 bases). CDR3 length: 13 residues. Germline CDR1 LGHNT, CDR2 FRNRAP. Trimming removed 5 bases from V and 8 bases from J, with 15 bases in between. The CDR3: CASGTSGVGEAFF. The CDR3 DNA follows: TGTGCTAGTGGTACCTCGGGGGTCGGGGAAGCTTTCTTT.